The 3 T cell receptor beta chains presented below share a single source sample, sequenced in a study of blood T cells in healthy people across ages. A J-beta primer mix and a sample-barcoded 5' primer were used in a second PCR of roughly 6 to 12 cycles. TCRdb passed the 5' RACE reads through MiXCR, listing each CDR3 protein once. The table has 1.5 million to 2 million distinct CDR3 sequences, about 32% seen once; the top ten hold around 11%. The sequenced sample consisted of blood. These receptors came from a woman in her 30s in good health.

This clonotype was counted ten times or more. V usage is TRBV29-1 and J usage is TRBJ2-7, with TRBD2 identical over 10 bases. V lost 4 bases to trimming and J lost 5 bases; unmatched junction nucleotides: 11. From germline, CDR1 is SQVTM and CDR2 ANQGSEA. The length of the CDR3 is 15 residues. The CDR3 is CSVVVSLAGAHEQYF. As DNA, the CDR3 is TGCAGCGTTGTGGTATCGCTAGCGGGAGCTCACGAGCAGTACTTC.

The chain recombines TRBV10-3 with TRBJ2-7, with 9 nucleotides matching TRBD2. The CDR3 contains 15 residues. The J segment lost 3 bases and the V segment lost 6 bases, leaving 9 bases of the junction unmatched. CDR1 and CDR2 (germline): ENHRY, SYGVKD. CDR3 loop: CAIRSSGEYDYEQYF. CDR3 coding DNA: TGTGCCATCAGGTCTAGCGGGGAATATGACTACGAGCAGTACTTC.

This clonotype was found a few times. The V and J genes are TRBV5-1 and TRBJ2-5, with D maybe TRBD1 (6 bases). V was clipped by 2 bases and J by 4 bases, with 12 bases between them. The CDR3 is made up of 14 amino acids. Per germline, CDR1 SGHRS and CDR2 YFSETQ. In nucleotides, the CDR3 is TGCGCCAGCAGCTTTGGGACAATGGGAGAGACCCAGTACTTC. Its translation: CASSFGTMGETQYF.